Below, 9 T cell receptor beta chains from the same sample are listed, as sequenced in a study of patients and donors after allogeneic stem cell transplantation. A single record per CDR3 protein comes from TCRdb applying MiXCR to the RT-PCR reads. The sample lists 200,000 to 250,000 distinct CDR3 sequences, 13% to 15% seen once, with 11% in the top ten. What was sequenced was blood, either unsorted or a sorted T cell fraction (not recorded which). These receptors were taken from a human donor who was either an allogeneic HSCT recipient or a stem cell or donor lymphocyte infusion donor (not recorded which). It is not recorded whose cells these are; they may come from a transplant donor.

This clonotype has only a few counts. This rearrangement joins TRBV7-9 to TRBJ2-3, with D possibly being TRBD2 (6 bases). Germline CDR1 is SEHNR and CDR2 is FQNEAQ (reference sequence). The CDR3 loop spans 15 amino acids. Trimming left V 1 base short and J 2 bases short, with 10 bases between. CDR3 sequence: CASSLDTSYTDTQYF. DNA of the CDR3: TGTGCCAGCAGCTTAGATACTAGCTACACAGATACGCAGTATTTT.

V is TRBV27 and J is TRBJ2-6, with D hard to call. Germline V gene lookup returns CDR1 MNHEY and CDR2 SMNVEV (reference sequence). V lost 7 bases and J 2 bases, leaving 9 bases between the germline ends. The CDR3 is made up of 14 amino acids. The CDR3 coding sequence is TGTGCCAGCACGGTGGTGGCTGGGGCCAACGTCCTGACTTTC. Protein sequence: CASTVVAGANVLTF.

CDR3 region: CASSIRTGRSTDTQYF. In DNA, the CDR3 is TGTGCCAGCAGCATTAGGACAGGACGATCGACAGATACGCAGTATTTT. The chain employs TRBV7-2 and TRBJ2-3; TRBD1 aligns across 7 bases. Germline V gives CDR1 SGHTA, CDR2 FQGNSA. The V and J ends lost 5 bases and 3 bases, in that order; junction bases with no gene match: 11. This CDR3 is 16 amino acids long.

V gene TRBV2 combines with J gene TRBJ2-3; 12 nucleotides line up with TRBD2. The CDR3 covers 16 residues. Losses at the gene ends were 7 bases for V and 2 bases for J; bases not matched to a gene: 7. Germline V gene sequence: CDR1 SNHLY, CDR2 FYNNEI. As DNA, the CDR3 is TGTGCCAGCACCAGACTAGCGGGGGAACACACAGATACGCAGTATTTT. As protein: CASTRLAGEHTDTQYF.

To note about this clonotype: A read error is likely, as this CDR3 ends without the conserved phenylalanine or tryptophan. The rearrangement joins TRBV6-2 or TRBV6-3 to TRBJ1-1, with D unclear. The V gene's germline CDR1 is MNHEY and CDR2 SVGEGT. This CDR3 is 17 amino acids long. V was trimmed by 1 base and J by 1 base, leaving 16 bases between them. CDR3 residues: CASSYYLIFDTNTEAFL. The CDR3 DNA is TGTGCCAGCAGTTACTACTTGATATTCGACACGAACACTGAAGCTTTCCTT.

This clonotype appeared many times. V and J are TRBV29-1 and TRBJ1-2, with D unclear. In germline, CDR1 is SQVTM, CDR2 ANQGSEA. Trimming shortened V by 0 bases and J by 2 bases, and 7 bases separated the two germline ends. The CDR3 runs to 13 residues. CDR3 DNA: TGCAGCGTTGAAGACAGTCGAAACTATGGCTACACCTTC. Its translation is CSVEDSRNYGYTF.

This clonotype was observed many times. CDR3 amino acids: CASSLTGRINGYTF. CDR3 nucleotide sequence: TGTGCCAGCAGCTTGACAGGAAGGATCAATGGCTACACCTTC. The genes are TRBV5-6 and TRBJ1-2; tentatively, D is TRBD1 (5 bases). CDR1 is SGHDT, CDR2 YYEEEE, per germline. CDR3 length equals 14 residues. V was trimmed by 1 base and J by 6 bases, leaving 13 bases between them.

The chain links TRBV2 to TRBJ2-4, with 10 bases fitting TRBD1. V was clipped by 3 bases and J by 9 bases; unmatched bases: 5. The germline CDR1 and CDR2 sequences are SNHLY and FYNNEI. The CDR3 spans 14 residues. CDR3 coding DNA: TGTGCCAGCAGTGACGGGACAGGGGCGGGCATTCAGTACTTC. Residues: CASSDGTGAGIQYF.

This clonotype has ten or more counts. The CDR3 is CATSDPKGGRTEAFF. In DNA form, the CDR3 reads TGTGCCACCAGTGACCCCAAGGGGGGGAGGACTGAAGCTTTCTTT. The V call is TRBV24-1, the J call TRBJ1-1, with a tentative D call TRBD1 (6 bases). Germline lookup yields CDR1 KGHDR and CDR2 SFDVKD. This CDR3 has 15 residues. The V end lost 4 bases, the J end lost 5 bases, and 16 bases lay between the germline ends.